This T cell receptor beta chain came from a study of cytomegalovirus exposure and HLA in healthy donors. The wider study: Among around 400 genotyped donors, 65% to 90% fell in the Caucasian-associated ancestry cluster. Study findings and constraints: One later analysis reportedly identified an Asian-associated ancestry cluster that showed fewer N-insertions than the approximately 700-donor mean. Previously analyzed data showed that most TCR beta V segments were productive at a frequency of about 87% or about 30%.

The J segment lost 8 bases and the V segment lost 0 bases, leaving 4 bases of the junction unmatched. The length of the CDR3 is 15 residues. Germline V CDR1 and CDR2: SGHNT, YYREEE (reference sequence). Both 60 Vbeta primers and 13 Jbeta primers went into the PCR. The method was immunoSEQ multiplex PCR; TCRdb's version includes in-frame clones alone and lacks a portion of them. The sample lists 100,000 to 150,000 clones; 6.5% to 9.5% were seen once. On this clone: Its matching antigen is unknown.

This chain connects TRBV5-4 to TRBJ1-4; 10 positions match TRBD1. Sequencing was performed on PBMCs. The receptor comes from a middle-aged woman in good health and CMV-seropositive. The CDR3 loop is CASSLAGTGVEKLFF. In DNA form, the CDR3 reads TGTGCCAGCAGCTTGGCCGGGACAGGGGTGGAAAAACTGTTTTTT.